One sample yielded the 25 T cell receptor beta chains listed below, sequenced in a study of shared clonotypes between healthy human individuals. Repertoires were generated with immunoSEQ multiplex PCR, while TCRdb's copy carries only in-frame clones and drops some. The sample includes hundreds of thousands of clones, 80% to 90% of them seen just once. The source material was memory CD8+ T cells sorted from blood. The sample's subset: CD45RO+ cells pooled with CCR7-negative TemRA cells. The receptors originated from a man younger than 35 in good health.

The genes are TRBV6-5 and TRBJ2-1; 9 bases map to TRBD2. From germline, CDR1 is MNHEY and CDR2 SVGAGI. The CDR3 spans 16 residues. Unmatched junction bases numbered 7, after V lost 2 bases and J lost 5 bases. CDR3 bases: TGTGCCAGCAGTTACCTTAGCGGGAGCCTAAACAATGAGCAGTTCTTC. Translation gives CASSYLSGSLNNEQFF.

This chain links TRBV5-6 with TRBJ2-6, with D possibly matching TRBD1 (5 bases). Between the trimmed V and J ends, which lost 5 bases and 1 base, there was a span of 16 bases. CDR1 is SGHDT, CDR2 YYEEEE, per germline. There are 17 residues in the CDR3. The CDR3 here is CASRDDREVSGANVLTF. CDR3 nucleotides: TGTGCCAGCAGAGATGACAGAGAAGTTTCTGGGGCCAACGTCCTGACTTTC.

As concerns this clone: Different DNA sequences within this sample yield the same CDR3. This chain links TRBV27 with TRBJ2-7; 10 bases align to TRBD1. Germline-derived CDR1 and CDR2 are MNHEY and SMNVEV (reference sequence). The CDR3 is 13 amino acids. V was clipped by 3 bases and J by 6 bases; unmatched bases: 2. The CDR3 is CASSFGQGGEQYF. The CDR3 bases are TGTGCCAGCAGTTTTGGACAGGGGGGCGAGCAGTACTTC.

The rearrangement joins TRBV5-4 to TRBJ2-3; 10 nucleotides line up with TRBD2. This CDR3 is 19 amino acids long. With 0 bases clipped from V and 0 bases from J, the junction kept 10 bases outside the gene matches. CDR1 and CDR2 from the germline V gene are SGHNT and YYREEE (reference sequence). The CDR3 here is CASSLGRAGGFYSTDTQYF. The DNA for the CDR3 is TGTGCCAGCAGCTTGGGGCGAGCGGGAGGGTTCTATAGCACAGATACGCAGTATTTT.

In its sample, this clone was seen a few times. The CDR3 sequence: CASRPGTSGSSYNEQFF. CDR3 DNA sequence: TGCGCCAGCAGACCTGGGACTAGCGGGAGCTCCTACAATGAGCAGTTCTTC. The V and J genes are TRBV5-1 and TRBJ2-1; 14 bases map to TRBD2. Germline lookup yields CDR1 SGHRS and CDR2 YFSETQ. The ends lost 5 bases at V and 0 bases at J; junction bases unmatched: 4. CDR3 length: 17 amino acids. The variable domain in full, with the rest retrieved from reference TRBV5-1 and TRBJ2-1, is KAGVTQTPRYLIKTRGQQVTLSCSPISGHRSVSWYQQTPGQGLQFLFEYFSETQRNKGNFPGRFSGRQFSNSRSEMNVSTLELGDSALYLCASRPGTSGSSYNEQFFGPGTRLTVL.

The chain has TRBV5-1 and TRBJ1-3, with D tentatively TRBD1 (5 bases). The V and J ends lost 0 bases and 2 bases respectively, with 12 bases between them. The CDR3 sequence is 16 residues long. CDR1 and CDR2 (germline): SGHRS, YFSETQ. The CDR3 protein is CASSLVGLSAGNTIYF. CDR3 DNA sequence: TGCGCCAGCAGCTTGGTGGGACTTTCAGCTGGAAACACCATATATTTT.

The chain couples TRBV19 to TRBJ2-7; TRBD2 matches 7 bases. CDR1 is LNHDA and CDR2 is SQIVND in the germline V gene (reference sequence). Trimming took 6 bases from V and 7 from J; bases not matched to a gene: 18. The CDR3 is 16 residues long. This chain's CDR3 is CASSIDWEGGPFEQYF. In nucleotides, the CDR3 is TGTGCCAGTAGCATTGACTGGGAGGGAGGGCCGTTTGAGCAGTACTTC.

This clone was observed a single time. A far larger clone is one nucleotide away, so this likely arose from a read error. V gene TRBV7-8 combines with J gene TRBJ2-7, with 7 bases lining up with TRBD1. This CDR3 region has 12 residues. Germline-derived CDR1 and CDR2 are SGHVS and FQNEAQ. J was trimmed by 5 bases and V by 4 bases; bases with no gene match: 2. The CDR3 protein is CASSSQGDEQYF. As DNA, the CDR3 is TGTGCCAGCAGCTCCCAGGGGGACGAGCAGTACTTC. Full variable domain (rest looked up from reference TRBV7-8 and TRBJ2-7): GAGVSQSPRYKVAKRGQDVALRCDPISGHVSLFWYQQALGQGPEFLTYFQNEAQLDKSGLPSDRFFAERPEGSVSTLKIQRTQQEDSAVYLCASSSQGDEQYFGPGTRLTVT.

This chain links TRBV5-4 with TRBJ1-2; TRBD1 aligns across 9 bases. The V segment lost 4 bases and the J segment 5 bases; nucleotides outside the gene matches: 6. The CDR3 loop spans 14 amino acids. Germline CDR1 reads SGHNT; CDR2 reads YYREEE (reference sequence). In nucleotides, the CDR3 is TGTGCCAGCAGCCCGCCGGGACAGGGATATGGCTACACCTTC. Amino acids: CASSPPGQGYGYTF.

The gene calls are TRBV4-3 and TRBJ2-7, with unresolved D. The V end was cut by 5 bases, the J end by 0 bases, with 11 bases between. The CDR3 is made up of 14 amino acids. Germline CDR1 is LGHNA and CDR2 is YSLEER. The CDR3 nucleotides read TGCGCCAGCAGCTACGACACGGACTCCTACGAGCAGTACTTC. Amino acids: CASSYDTDSYEQYF.

There are a few counts of this clone. This chain uses TRBV9 with TRBJ1-1; D is unclear. Trimming took off 0 bases at V and 1 base at J, with 7 bases between the two ends. The length of the CDR3 is 14 residues. Germline CDR1 and CDR2: SGDLS and YYNGEE. The CDR3 reads CASSVDLRNTEAFF. In DNA, the CDR3 is TGTGCCAGCAGCGTAGATTTACGGAACACTGAAGCTTTCTTT. The whole variable domain, filled in from reference TRBV9 and TRBJ1-1, reads DSGVTQTPKHLITATGQRVTLRCSPRSGDLSVYWYQQSLDQGLQFLIQYYNGEERAKGNILERFSAQQFPDLHSELNLSSLELGDSALYFCASSVDLRNTEAFFGQGTRLTVV.

The chain uses TRBV11-2 and TRBJ2-7, with TRBD2 identical over 10 bases. This CDR3 contains 16 residues. Germline CDR1 and CDR2: SGHAT and FQNNGV. V lost 4 bases to trimming and J lost 6 bases; unmatched junction nucleotides: 12. The CDR3 spells CASSSLGGLAVPEQYF. CDR3 DNA: TGTGCCAGCAGCTCGCTGGGTGGACTAGCGGTTCCCGAGCAGTACTTC.

The rearrangement links TRBV28 to TRBJ1-3, with D possibly TRBD1 on 6 matching bases. CDR3 length: 19 residues. V shed 5 bases and J shed 0 bases, with 23 bases lying between them. The germline gives CDR1 MDHEN, CDR2 SYDVKM. The CDR3 DNA sequence: TGTGCCAGCAGTATTTGGACAGAATCCTCACAATTCTCTGGAAACACCATATATTTT. This gives the protein CASSIWTESSQFSGNTIYF.

The rearrangement joins TRBV28 to TRBJ2-3; D tentatively reads TRBD1 or TRBD2 (6 bases each). The CDR3 spans 16 residues. Germline loops: CDR1 MDHEN, CDR2 SYDVKM. V shed 6 bases and J shed 1 base, with 17 bases lying between them. The CDR3 nucleotides read TGTGCCAGCAGCTGGGGGGCAGGGGAGGGCACAGATACGCAGTATTTT. It specifies CASSWGAGEGTDTQYF. Full variable domain (outside the CDR3, taken from reference TRBV28 and TRBJ2-3): DVKVTQSSRYLVKRTGEKVFLECVQDMDHENMFWYRQDPGLGLRLIYFSYDVKMKEKGDIPEGYSVSREKKERFSLILESASTNQTSMYLCASSWGAGEGTDTQYFGPGTRLTVL.

V is TRBV30 and J is TRBJ2-6, with D hard to call. The CDR3 runs 16 residues. Germline CDR1 and CDR2: GTSNPN and SVGIG (reference sequence). V lost 3 bases, J lost 2 bases, and 14 bases lay in between. CDR3 DNA: TGTGCCTGGAGGGCGGTAGTGCTAACTGGGGCCAACGTCCTGACTTTC. This gives the protein CAWRAVVLTGANVLTF.

At least ten counts were recorded for this clone. This chain links TRBV5-6 with TRBJ1-1; the D gene is possibly TRBD1 (5 bases). CDR1 and CDR2 (germline): SGHDT, YYEEEE. The V end lost 1 base, the J end lost 1 base, and 14 bases lay between the germline ends. The CDR3 is 16 residues long. CDR3 sequence reads: CASSLWGEGQNTEAFF. The DNA for the CDR3 is TGTGCCAGCAGCTTGTGGGGCGAAGGGCAGAACACTGAAGCTTTCTTT.

V and J are TRBV7-9 and TRBJ1-2; unclear D gene. CDR1 and CDR2 from the germline V gene are SEHNR and FQNEAQ (reference sequence). There are 14 residues in the CDR3. The V and J ends lost 2 bases and 4 bases respectively, with 11 bases between them. The CDR3, as DNA: TGTGCCAGCAGCTTAATAGCCTTGATCTATGGCTACACCTTC. Protein product: CASSLIALIYGYTF.

The chain links TRBV25-1 to TRBJ2-2; 10 nucleotides agree with TRBD2. V lost 1 base to trimming and J lost 1 base; unmatched junction nucleotides: 0. Germline lookup yields CDR1 MGHDK and CDR2 SYGVNS. The CDR3 covers 16 residues. The CDR3 reads CASSEWTSGNTGELFF. CDR3 sequence (DNA): TGTGCCAGCAGTGAATGGACTAGCGGGAACACCGGGGAGCTGTTTTTT.

The CDR3 reads CASRATSGAFTDTQYF. In DNA, the CDR3 is TGTGCCAGCAGGGCGACTAGCGGGGCTTTCACAGATACGCAGTATTTT. The chain has TRBV7-2 and TRBJ2-3, with 11 bases aligning to TRBD2. Trimming took 6 bases from V and 2 from J; bases not matched to a gene: 7. The CDR3 covers 16 residues. From germline, CDR1 is SGHTA and CDR2 FQGNSA. Drawing the rest from reference TRBV7-2 and TRBJ2-3, the complete variable domain is GAGVSQSPSNKVTEKGKDVELRCDPISGHTALYWYRQSLGQGLEFLIYFQGNSAPDKSGLPSDRFSAERTGGSVSTLTIQRTQQEDSAVYLCASRATSGAFTDTQYFGPGTRLTVL.

This rearrangement joins TRBV25-1 to TRBJ2-5, with D possibly TRBD1 on 6 matching bases. Germline V gives CDR1 MGHDK, CDR2 SYGVNS. Deletions cut 3 bases from V and 2 bases from J, with 13 bases between. There are 15 residues in the CDR3. The CDR3 nucleotides are TGTGCCAGCAGTGACTTGACGCAGGGGCAAGAGACCCAGTACTTC. It translates to CASSDLTQGQETQYF. Full variable domain (outside the CDR3, taken from reference TRBV25-1 and TRBJ2-5): EADIYQTPRYLVIGTGKKITLECSQTMGHDKMYWYQQDPGMELHLIHYSYGVNSTEKGDLSSESTVSRIRTEHFPLTLESARPSHTSQYLCASSDLTQGQETQYFGPGTRLLVL.

This chain connects TRBV10-2 to TRBJ2-7; unclear D gene. Deletions cut 2 bases from V and 2 bases from J, with 1 base between. CDR3 length: 11 residues. Germline CDR1 WSHSY, CDR2 SAAADI. DNA of the CDR3: TGCGCCAGCAGTGAGACCTACGAGCAGTACTTC. Protein: CASSETYEQYF.

The sample holds a few counts of this clone. This chain connects TRBV28 to TRBJ2-7; D is unclear. Germline V gene sequence: CDR1 MDHEN, CDR2 SYDVKM. The V and J ends lost 6 bases and 2 bases respectively, with 20 bases between them. CDR3 length equals 16 residues. The CDR3, as DNA: TGTGCCAGCAGGGTCACCGTGGGCTTTGGTACCTACGAGCAGTACTTC. It yields the protein CASRVTVGFGTYEQYF. Together with reference TRBV28 and TRBJ2-7, the CDR3 gives the full variable domain: DVKVTQSSRYLVKRTGEKVFLECVQDMDHENMFWYRQDPGLGLRLIYFSYDVKMKEKGDIPEGYSVSREKKERFSLILESASTNQTSMYLCASRVTVGFGTYEQYFGPGTRLTVT.

Remarks on this clone: One end of the junction fails to match germline, which may point to a read error. This chain connects TRBV7-7 to TRBJ2-2; D is uncertain. The length of the CDR3 is 13 residues. Germline-derived CDR1 and CDR2 are SSHAT and FNYEAQ (reference sequence). The chain's CDR3 is CASSPLNTGELFF. CDR3 bases: TGTGCTAGCAGCCCCTTGAACACCGGGGAGCTGTTTTTT.

This rearrangement joins TRBV20-1 to TRBJ1-3; no clear D. Trimming shortened V by 2 bases and J by 12 bases, and 11 bases separated the two germline ends. CDR3 length: 11 amino acids. Per germline, CDR1 DFQATT and CDR2 SNEGSKA (reference sequence). The CDR3 region is CSARSGEGIYF. The CDR3 bases are TGCAGTGCTAGATCCGGGGAGGGCATATATTTT.

The rearrangement joins TRBV2 to TRBJ1-1; no clear D. Germline CDR1 SNHLY, CDR2 FYNNEI. The CDR3 spans 15 residues. V was shortened by 2 bases and J by 0 bases, with 10 bases between the two germline ends. DNA of the CDR3: TGTGCCAGCAGTGAATGGAAGGGTATGAACACTGAAGCTTTCTTT. Protein product: CASSEWKGMNTEAFF.